The rows below give T cell receptor beta chains drawn from one sample of a study of metastatic and nonmetastatic thyroid tumors. TCRdb re-called clones from the PCR reads using MiXCR. Of about 35,000 clones listed, about 29% are singletons. Sample: blood. These receptors were obtained from a female donor with papillary thyroid cancer or a benign thyroid nodule (not recorded which). Some clones in this sample may be carry-over from other donors' samples. Both conserved end residues are part of each CDR3. The D gene is left open where the match is weak. Where a row states a size, it is once, few, many or the class of an expanded clone; other rows omit it.

CDR3aa | CDR3nt | j_gene | v_gene | d_gene | abundance
CASSFWGNYCYTF | TGTGCCAGCAGCTTCTGGGGTAACTATTGCTACACCTTC | TRBJ1-2 | TRBV7-9 | - | once
CASSPYPDGFRADTQYF | TGTGCCAGCAGCCCTTACCCGGACGGATTTCGGGCAGATACGCAGTATTTT | TRBJ2-3 | TRBV7-3 | - | many
CVSSGAREGRSGNTIYF | TGTGTCAGCAGTGGGGCCCGGGAAGGGCGCTCTGGAAACACCATATATTTT | TRBJ1-3 | TRBV25-1 | - | -
CSAHPTGGYSPLHF | TGCAGTGCCCACCCCACAGGGGGGTATTCACCCCTCCACTTT | TRBJ1-6 | TRBV20-1 | TRBD1 | -
CSVETSGAPYEQYF | TGCAGCGTTGAAACTAGCGGGGCACCCTACGAGCAGTACTTC | TRBJ2-7 | TRBV29-1 | TRBD2 | many
CASNSGTISDTQYF | TGCGCCAGCAACTCCGGGACTATTTCAGATACGCAGTATTTT | TRBJ2-3 | TRBV5-1 | TRBD2 | -
CASSLVSNYGYTF | TGTGCCAGCAGTTTAGTTTCAAACTATGGCTACACCTTC | TRBJ1-2 | TRBV19 | - | few
CASSSGGAAGYTF | TGTGCCAGCAGCTCGGGGGGGGCGGCTGGCTACACCTTC | TRBJ1-2 | TRBV11-2 | - | -
CASSLAWTGVGEKLFF | TGCGCCAGCAGCTTGGCCTGGACAGGGGTAGGTGAAAAACTGTTTTTT | TRBJ1-4 | TRBV5-1 | TRBD1 | -
CASSVEGETEAFF | TGTGCCAGCAGCGTAGAAGGAGAAACTGAAGCTTTCTTT | TRBJ1-1 | TRBV9 | - | many
CASSLAGSLETQYF | TGCGCCAGCAGCCTAGCGGGGTCCTTGGAGACCCAGTACTTC | TRBJ2-5 | TRBV10-2 | TRBD2 | many
CASSLGQGPRSGSPLHF | TGCGCCAGCAGCTTGGGACAGGGGCCGAGGAGCGGTTCACCCCTCCACTTT | TRBJ1-6 | TRBV5-1 | TRBD1 | -
CASSSGTPSLYEQYF | TGTGCCAGCAGTTCCGGGACACCCTCCCTATACGAGCAGTACTTC | TRBJ2-7 | TRBV27 | - | -
CASSSLRTSGVSYEQYF | TGTGCCAGCAGTTCCCTCCGGACTAGCGGGGTCTCCTACGAGCAGTACTTC | TRBJ2-7 | TRBV28 | TRBD2 | -
CASIPGSVANTGELFF | TGTGCCAGCATTCCTGGGTCAGTCGCGAACACCGGGGAGCTGTTTTTT | TRBJ2-2 | TRBV27 | - | -
CASSGAFRVSDGYTF | TGTGCCAGCAGTGGTGCGTTTAGGGTATCGGATGGCTACACCTTC | TRBJ1-2 | TRBV28 | - | -
CASSRIRLADTQYF | TGCGCCAGCAGCCGAATTAGGCTGGCAGATACGCAGTATTTT | TRBJ2-3 | TRBV11-2 | - | -
CSAEQPGERYEQYF | TGCAGTGCCGAGCAGCCAGGGGAGAGATACGAGCAGTACTTC | TRBJ2-7 | TRBV20-1 | - | medium-sized
CASSFYRGEDEQYF | TGTGCCAGCAGTTTTTACAGGGGTGAGGACGAGCAGTACTTC | TRBJ2-7 | TRBV28 | TRBD1 | -
CASCGGGYHEQYF | TGTGCCAGCTGTGGAGGGGGCTACCACGAGCAGTACTTC | TRBJ2-7 | TRBV6-1 | - | -
CASSSRTGTGFRYGYTF | TGTGCCAGCAGTTCTAGGACCGGGACAGGGTTTCGCTATGGCTACACCTTC | TRBJ1-2 | TRBV28 | TRBD1 | few
CASSMSTRGIDEQFF | TGTGCCAGTAGTATGTCGACTAGAGGGATCGATGAGCAGTTCTTC | TRBJ2-1 | TRBV19 | - | -
CAIGPDPYNEQFF | TGTGCTATTGGACCGGACCCCTACAATGAGCAGTTCTTC | TRBJ2-1 | TRBV12-5 | - | -
CSARPPGLAAYNEQFF | TGCAGTGCTAGGCCCCCGGGACTAGCGGCTTACAATGAGCAGTTCTTC | TRBJ2-1 | TRBV20-1 | TRBD2 | many
CASSPPEGQGQETQYF | TGTGCCAGCAGCCCCCCTGAGGGACAGGGCCAAGAGACCCAGTACTTC | TRBJ2-5 | TRBV13 | TRBD1 | many
CSSSLGVRGRARGETQYF | TGTTCTAGCAGCTTAGGAGTCCGCGGGAGGGCTAGAGGGGAGACCCAGTACTTC | TRBJ2-5 | TRBV11-2 | TRBD2 | -
CASSPEDRFYQPQHF | TGTGCCAGCAGTCCCGAGGACAGGTTCTATCAGCCCCAGCATTTT | TRBJ1-5 | TRBV28 | TRBD1 | -
CASSAVFQGNSPLHF | TGTGCCAGCAGTGCGGTGTTTCAGGGGAATTCACCCCTCCACTTT | TRBJ1-6 | TRBV2 | - | -
CSAESTDTQYF | TGCAGCGCTGAGAGCACAGATACGCAGTATTTT | TRBJ2-3 | TRBV29-1 | - | many
CASSLVVTSGAQNTQYF | TGTGCCAGCAGCTTAGTGGTAACTAGCGGGGCCCAGAATACGCAGTATTTT | TRBJ2-3 | TRBV7-2 | TRBD2 | -
CASSAGTGVTEAFF | TGCGCCAGCAGTGCAGGGACAGGGGTGACTGAAGCTTTCTTT | TRBJ1-1 | TRBV10-1 | TRBD1 | few
CAIILDYEQYF | TGTGCCATCATCTTAGATTACGAGCAGTACTTC | TRBJ2-7 | TRBV7-8 | - | -
CSASRQGRSYEQYF | TGCAGTGCTAGTAGACAGGGGCGCTCCTACGAGCAGTACTTC | TRBJ2-7 | TRBV20-1 | TRBD1 | -
CASSEAGFNNQPQHF | TGTGCCAGCAGTGAGGCGGGGTTCAACAATCAGCCCCAGCATTTT | TRBJ1-5 | TRBV6-1 | - | few
CAIIPRGDMETQYF | TGTGCCATCATTCCTAGGGGGGATATGGAGACCCAGTACTTC | TRBJ2-5 | TRBV12-3/TRBV12-4 | - | few
CASSADRSSSYEQYF | TGTGCCAGCAGCGCCGATCGGAGTTCATCCTACGAGCAGTACTTC | TRBJ2-7 | TRBV11-1 | - | once
CSALGQSTDTQYF | TGCAGTGCTCTTGGACAGAGCACAGATACGCAGTATTTT | TRBJ2-3 | TRBV20-1 | - | few
CSAKPSGHYYEQYF | TGCAGTGCTAAGCCCTCTGGCCACTACTACGAGCAGTACTTC | TRBJ2-7 | TRBV20-1 | - | -
CASSQDLYRGIYEQYF | TGCGCCAGCAGCCAAGATCTATACAGGGGGATCTACGAGCAGTACTTC | TRBJ2-7 | TRBV4-1 | TRBD1 | -
CAWSPYNEQFF | TGTGCCTGGAGCCCCTACAATGAGCAGTTCTTC | TRBJ2-1 | TRBV30 | - | many
CASSLSSGRAQTGELFF | TGTGCCAGCAGCCTTAGTAGCGGGAGGGCTCAAACCGGGGAGCTGTTTTTT | TRBJ2-2 | TRBV7-6 | TRBD2 | -
CASMPGDTDTQYF | TGTGCCAGCATGCCAGGTGACACAGATACGCAGTATTTT | TRBJ2-3 | TRBV6-1 | - | -
CASSLWGSEQYF | TGTGCCAGCAGTTTATGGGGATCCGAGCAGTACTTC | TRBJ2-7 | TRBV12-3/TRBV12-4 | - | -
CSARDAEVGNTIYF | TGCAGTGCTAGAGACGCCGAGGTGGGAAACACCATATATTTT | TRBJ1-3 | TRBV20-1 | - | once
CAISYSGTATCYTF | TGTGCCATCAGTTACTCGGGGACAGCGACTTGCTACACCTTC | TRBJ1-2 | TRBV6-2/TRBV6-3 | TRBD1 | few
CASSLWTSGNYEQYF | TGTGCCAGCAGCCTGTGGACTAGCGGTAACTACGAGCAGTACTTC | TRBJ2-7 | TRBV11-2 | TRBD2 | few
CASLAVGQPQHF | TGTGCCAGCCTCGCCGTGGGACAGCCCCAGCATTTT | TRBJ1-5 | TRBV6-1 | - | few
CSVRQDSYEQYF | TGCAGCGTTCGACAGGACTCCTACGAGCAGTACTTC | TRBJ2-7 | TRBV29-1 | - | few
CSALWTRLSYEQYF | TGCAGTGCTCTCTGGACACGGCTCTCCTACGAGCAGTACTTC | TRBJ2-7 | TRBV20-1 | - | -